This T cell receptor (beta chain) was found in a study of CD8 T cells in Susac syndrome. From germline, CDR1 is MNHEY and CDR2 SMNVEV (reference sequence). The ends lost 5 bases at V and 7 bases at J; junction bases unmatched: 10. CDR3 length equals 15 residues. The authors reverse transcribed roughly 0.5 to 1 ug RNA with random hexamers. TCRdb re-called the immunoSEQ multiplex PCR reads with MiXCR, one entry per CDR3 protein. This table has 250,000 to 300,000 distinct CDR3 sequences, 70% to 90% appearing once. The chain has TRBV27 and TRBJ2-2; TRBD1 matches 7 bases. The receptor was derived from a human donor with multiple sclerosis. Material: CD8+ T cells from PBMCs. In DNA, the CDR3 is TGTGCCAGCAGTCTCGGGACAGCCGGGCACGGGGAGCTGTTTTTT. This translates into CASSLGTAGHGELFF.